The 3 T cell receptor beta chains below come from one sample, sequenced in a study of blood T cell repertoires in COVID-19. The assay was immunoSEQ multiplex PCR, and TCRdb's table has in-frame clones only and misses some. The data show 45,000 to 50,000 clones, around 80% seen once. Specimen: peripheral blood. Receptors were obtained from an elderly man in a cohort sampled during active COVID-19.

The J gene is TRBJ2-2, the V gene TRBV12-2; TRBD2, as called in the table, went unchecked against the DNA. TRBV12-2 is noted as a pseudogene. The CDR3 loop spans 12 amino acids. CDR3 in DNA: TGTGCAAGCCCTATACGAACCGGGGAGCTGTTTTTT. Its protein product is CASPIRTGELFF.

The V and J genes are TRBV15 and TRBJ2-7; no clear D gene. In germline, CDR1 is LNHNV, CDR2 YYDKDF (reference sequence). The V end was cut by 1 base, the J end by 4 bases, with 8 bases between. This CDR3 comprises 13 residues. CDR3 nucleotide sequence: TGTGCCACCAGCAGAGGTCGACAATACGAGCAGTACTTC. Protein product: CATSRGRQYEQYF.

Note on this clone: It is unclear where the CDR3 begins or ends on the DNA, so no DNA is shown, and the CDR3 is as TCRdb lists it. The chain is built from TRBV27 and TRBJ2-7; the DNA was not compared with TRBD1, the D call given in the table. The CDR3 spans 14 amino acids, including both terminal residues. The germline CDR1 and CDR2 sequences are MNHEY and SMNVEV (reference sequence). CDR3 sequence reads: CASSFGPGTYEQYF.